The 23 T cell receptor beta chains presented below share a single source sample, sequenced in a study of cytomegalovirus exposure and HLA in healthy donors. 13 Jbeta primers and 60 Vbeta primers were used for the PCR. Here immunoSEQ multiplex PCR was the method, and the copy in TCRdb shows in-frame clones only, minus some. The sample contains 110,000 to 150,000 clones, 70% of which appear only once. The sample consisted of PBMCs. Source of these receptors: a woman in her thirties in good health and CMV-seronegative.

The V and J genes are TRBV7-6 and TRBJ2-5; D is possibly TRBD1 (6 bases). The CDR3 runs 14 residues. Trimming pared 1 base from V and 1 base from J, leaving 7 bases between. Germline-derived CDR1 and CDR2 are SGHVS and FNYEAQ. The CDR3 sequence is CASSLGTVQETQYF. CDR3 sequence (DNA): TGTGCCAGCAGCTTAGGGACAGTCCAAGAGACCCAGTACTTC.

The chain is built from TRBV7-9 and TRBJ1-1; a weak D match, TRBD1 (6 bases). V was shortened by 3 bases and J by 3 bases, with 14 bases between the two germline ends. The CDR3 totals 15 residues. Germline V CDR1 and CDR2: SEHNR, FQNEAQ (reference sequence). CDR3 loop: CASSLGPSGDTEAFF. In DNA form, the CDR3 reads TGTGCCAGCAGCTTGGGGCCATCAGGGGACACTGAAGCTTTCTTT.

The chain recombines TRBV4-1 with TRBJ1-1; no reliable D call. Germline CDR1 is MGHRA and CDR2 is YSYEKL. Trimming stripped 1 base from V and 7 bases from J, with 13 bases between. CDR3 length equals 14 residues. CDR3 DNA sequence: TGCGCCAGCAGCCAAGTCTTTGCCGGGAATGAAGCTTTCTTT. Translation gives CASSQVFAGNEAFF.

The V call is TRBV9, the J call TRBJ1-3; D perhaps matches TRBD1 (6 bases). The CDR3 is made up of 14 amino acids. V shed 5 bases and J shed 3 bases, with 12 bases lying between them. CDR1 and CDR2 from the germline V gene are SGDLS and YYNGEE. Written as DNA, the CDR3 is TGTGCCAGCAGTAAACAGGGTGTTGGAAACACCATATATTTT. The encoded protein is CASSKQGVGNTIYF.

The J gene is TRBJ1-1, the V gene TRBV29-1, with D perhaps TRBD1 (5 bases). Trimming removed 7 bases at V and 5 bases at J, with 8 bases between. This CDR3 is 10 amino acids long. Germline values: CDR1 SQVTM, CDR2 ANQGSEA. Here the CDR3 reads CSARETEAFF. In nucleotides, the CDR3 is TGCAGCGCCAGGGAAACTGAAGCTTTCTTT.

The gene calls are TRBV6-5 and TRBJ2-7; 7 bases fit TRBD1. Germline V gene data show CDR1 as MNHEY and CDR2 as SVGAGI. The trim removed 6 bases at V and 4 bases at J, leaving 12 bases unmatched. This CDR3 is 15 amino acids long. CDR3 DNA sequence: TGTGCCAGCAGCTCCCCCCGTCAGGGGGATTACGAGCAGTACTTC. Translating gives CASSSPRQGDYEQYF.

The rearrangement links TRBV19 to TRBJ2-1; D may be TRBD2 (5 bases). V shed 7 bases and J shed 0 bases, with 10 bases lying between them. Germline values: CDR1 LNHDA, CDR2 SQIVND (reference sequence). This CDR3 is 14 amino acids long. The CDR3 nucleotides are TGTGCCAGTAACCGGGAAGGCTCCTACAATGAGCAGTTCTTC. This encodes CASNREGSYNEQFF.

The V call is TRBV7-9, the J call TRBJ2-1; TRBD2 agrees at 13 bases. Germline-derived CDR1 and CDR2 are SEHNR and FQNEAQ (reference sequence). With V trimmed by 5 bases and J by 7 bases, 5 bases remained unmatched. CDR3 length equals 15 residues. The CDR3 loop is CASSLLAGGPNEQFF. CDR3 DNA sequence: TGTGCCAGCAGCCTACTAGCGGGGGGGCCAAATGAGCAGTTCTTC.

The chain carries TRBV7-8 and TRBJ1-5; possibly TRBD1 for D (6 bases). V dropped 5 bases and J dropped 0 bases, with 14 bases sitting between them. The CDR3 is 16 residues long. Germline CDR1 SGHVS, CDR2 FQNEAQ. The CDR3, as DNA: TGTGCCAGCAGCCCGAGGACAGTTTATAGCAATCAGCCCCAGCATTTT. Its translation: CASSPRTVYSNQPQHF.

The chain recombines TRBV6-5 with TRBJ2-7; no definite D call. CDR3 size: 13 residues. Trimming shortened V by 5 bases and J by 4 bases, and 12 bases separated the two germline ends. The germline V gene encodes CDR1 MNHEY and CDR2 SVGAGI. CDR3 DNA: TGTGCCAGCAGTGAATACGGCAGGTACGAGCAGTACGTC. Translated: CASSEYGRYEQYV.

V usage is TRBV2 and J usage is TRBJ2-2, with 7 bases that match TRBD2. V lost 5 bases to trimming and J lost 7 bases; unmatched junction nucleotides: 7. CDR3 length: 14 amino acids. Per germline, CDR1 SNHLY and CDR2 FYNNEI. The CDR3 reads CASSSRGDGGELFF. The CDR3, as DNA: TGTGCCAGCAGTAGCCGGGGGGATGGCGGGGAGCTGTTTTTT.

The chain recombines TRBV7-9 with TRBJ1-1, with D possibly being TRBD1 (6 bases). This CDR3 comprises 13 residues. With 4 bases removed from V and 0 bases from J, the gap between germline ends came to 6 bases. Germline CDR1 reads SEHNR; CDR2 reads FQNEAQ (reference sequence). Here the CDR3 reads CASSWTVNTEAFF. CDR3 nucleotide sequence: TGTGCCAGCAGCTGGACAGTGAACACTGAAGCTTTCTTT.

This chain connects TRBV7-9 to TRBJ1-2; D is undetermined. CDR3 size: 13 residues. From germline, CDR1 is SEHNR and CDR2 FQNEAQ (reference sequence). V lost 5 bases to trimming and J lost 8 bases, with 15 bases between them. The CDR3 region has the DNA TGTGCCAGCAGCCCCCAAAATGGCTGCGGCTACACCTTC. It is translated as CASSPQNGCGYTF. The variable domain in full, with the rest retrieved from reference TRBV7-9 and TRBJ1-2, is DTGVSQNPRHKITKRGQNVTFRCDPISEHNRLYWYRQTLGQGPEFLTYFQNEAQLEKSRLLSDRFSAERPKGSFSTLEIQRTEQGDSAMYLCASSPQNGCGYTFGSGTRLTVV.

As DNA, the CDR3 is TGTGCCAGTCGACAGGGGAATAATTCACCCCTCCACTTT. Translated, it gives CASRQGNNSPLHF. The chain employs TRBV28 and TRBJ1-6; 8 nucleotides agree with TRBD1. CDR1 is MDHEN and CDR2 is SYDVKM in the germline V gene. CDR3 length: 13 residues. V trimming: 9 bases; J trimming: 5 bases; junction bases outside the gene matches: 3.

The chain has TRBV30 and TRBJ1-1; no clear D. Trimming took 1 base from V and 5 from J, leaving 14 bases between them. This CDR3 comprises 14 residues. The V gene's germline CDR1 is GTSNPN and CDR2 SVGIG (reference sequence). CDR3: CAWSDGVTGTEAFF. CDR3 nucleotides: TGTGCCTGGAGTGACGGGGTAACCGGGACTGAAGCTTTCTTT.

The V and J genes are TRBV4-1 and TRBJ2-3; 10 bases match TRBD1. This CDR3 has 16 residues. V gave up 1 base and J gave up 6 bases; unmatched junction bases: 7. From germline, CDR1 is MGHRA and CDR2 YSYEKL. Here the CDR3 DNA reads TGCGCCAGCAGCCAAGTTGACAGGGGGCGGCCCGATACGCAGTATTTT. It encodes CASSQVDRGRPDTQYF.

The chain recombines TRBV28 with TRBJ1-4, with D hard to call. Germline lookup yields CDR1 MDHEN and CDR2 SYDVKM. V lost 5 bases to trimming and J lost 0 bases, with 7 bases between them. The CDR3 has 14 residues. Here the CDR3 reads CASSNSATNEKLFF. CDR3 sequence (DNA): TGTGCCAGCAGTAACTCTGCAACTAATGAAAAACTGTTTTTT. Drawing the rest from reference TRBV28 and TRBJ1-4, the complete variable domain is DVKVTQSSRYLVKRTGEKVFLECVQDMDHENMFWYRQDPGLGLRLIYFSYDVKMKEKGDIPEGYSVSREKKERFSLILESASTNQTSMYLCASSNSATNEKLFFGSGTQLSVL.

The gene calls are TRBV29-1 and TRBJ2-1, with D possibly TRBD1 on 5 matching bases. In germline, CDR1 is SQVTM, CDR2 ANQGSEA. The CDR3 sequence is 14 residues long. V was pared by 2 bases and J by 9 bases, with 17 bases between. DNA for the CDR3: TGCAGCGTTGAAAGACAGACACGCGTTACTGAGCAGTTCTTC. This translates into CSVERQTRVTEQFF.

Of note for this clone: Other DNA sequences in the same sample also yield this CDR3. The rearrangement links TRBV9 to TRBJ2-3; TRBD2 matches at 10 bases. V dropped 2 bases and J dropped 1; count of bases not matched to a gene: 1. Germline V gives CDR1 SGDLS, CDR2 YYNGEE. The CDR3 consists of 15 residues. CDR3 in amino acids: CASSVGTSGTDTQYF. In DNA, the CDR3 is TGTGCCAGCAGCGTCGGGACTAGCGGCACAGATACGCAGTATTTT.

The J gene is TRBJ1-2, the V gene TRBV6-6, with TRBD1 matching 9 bases. The CDR3 length is 15 residues. CDR1 and CDR2 from the germline V gene are MNHNY and SVGAGI (reference sequence). The trim removed 4 bases at V and 0 bases at J, leaving 3 bases unmatched. Here the CDR3 reads CASSFGQGPNYGYTF. CDR3 nucleotides: TGTGCCAGCAGTTTTGGACAGGGGCCTAACTATGGCTACACCTTC.

The chain carries TRBV6-1 and TRBJ2-7; TRBD1 agrees at 8 bases. The trim removed 6 bases at V and 3 bases at J, leaving 7 bases unmatched. Germline CDR1 MNHNS, CDR2 SASEGT. The CDR3 sequence is 14 residues long. DNA of the CDR3: TGTGCCAGCAGCACCGGGACAGGAATCTACGAGCAGTACGTC. As protein: CASSTGTGIYEQYV.

This sequence joins TRBV6-1 and TRBJ2-7; D not resolved. This CDR3 region has 15 residues. V was shortened by 7 bases and J by 1 base, with 17 bases between the two germline ends. Germline CDR1 MNHNS, CDR2 SASEGT. This CDR3 is CASTVSQALSYEQYF. The CDR3, as DNA: TGTGCCAGCACCGTAAGCCAAGCTCTTTCCTACGAGCAGTACTTC.

The CDR3 sequence: CASNLGQGQHSYNSPLHF. CDR3 DNA sequence: TGTGCCAGCAATCTCGGACAGGGCCAACACTCCTATAATTCACCCCTCCACTTT. The gene calls are TRBV7-2 and TRBJ1-6; 8 bases are shared with TRBD1. With 7 bases clipped from V and 0 bases from J, the junction kept 11 bases outside the gene matches. The CDR3 totals 18 residues. Germline CDR1 reads SGHTA; CDR2 reads FQGNSA.